The rows below give T cell receptor beta chains drawn from one sample of a study of shared clonotypes between healthy human individuals. Repertoires were generated with immunoSEQ multiplex PCR, while TCRdb's copy carries only in-frame clones and drops some. The sample lists 2 million to 2.5 million clones, approximately 93% occurring once. The material sequenced was naive CD4+ T cells from PBMCs. These receptors originate from a man younger than 35 in good health. Some clones in this sample may be carry-over from other donors' samples. Each CDR3 is given with its conserved first and last residue. D genes are given only for firm matches. Some rows have no size entry. The others give once, few or many, or a class for an expanded clone.

clone_size	v_call	j_call	d_call	cdr3_aa	cdr3_nt
.	TRBV27	TRBJ1-4	.	CASRAGGHFREKLFF	TGTGCCAGCAGGGCCGGAGGACACTTTAGAGAAAAACTGTTTTTT
.	TRBV28	TRBJ2-7	TRBD2	CASRRSGTRTSGKYEQYF	TGTGCCAGCAGACGATCCGGGACACGGACTAGCGGCAAATACGAGCAGTACTTC
.	TRBV5-4	TRBJ2-7	TRBD2	CASSLDRGRAYEQYF	TGTGCCAGCAGCTTGGATCGCGGGAGGGCCTACGAGCAGTACTTC
.	TRBV18	TRBJ2-1	TRBD1	CASSPTGTGGYNEQFF	TGTGCCAGCTCACCAACCGGGACAGGGGGCTACAATGAGCAGTTCTTC
.	TRBV19	TRBJ2-5	.	CASSPQPGPRAQYF	TGTGCCAGTAGTCCGCAGCCGGGACCCCGGGCCCAGTACTTC
.	TRBV7-3	TRBJ1-1	TRBD1	CASSLDRGMNTEAFF	TGTGCCAGCAGCCTCGACAGGGGGATGAACACTGAAGCTTTCTTT
.	TRBV28	TRBJ2-7	.	CASSLTGTGEQYF	TGTGCCAGCAGTTTAACAGGGACCGGCGAGCAGTACTTC
.	TRBV6-6	TRBJ2-7	TRBD2	CASSWTSGSIEQYF	TGTGCCAGCAGTTGGACCAGCGGGAGTATCGAGCAGTACTTC
.	TRBV9	TRBJ1-2	TRBD1	CASSPTGTGIGYTF	TGTGCCAGCAGCCCCACCGGGACAGGGATCGGCTACACCTTC
.	TRBV6-6	TRBJ2-5	.	CASSARPGGVETQYF	TGTGCCAGCAGTGCCCGGCCAGGGGGGGTTGAGACCCAGTACTTC
.	TRBV25-1	TRBJ2-3	.	CASSGTPDTQYF	TGTGCCAGCAGCGGGACACCCGATACGCAGTATTTT
.	TRBV2	TRBJ2-1	.	CAAEIGGRGGEQFF	TGTGCCGCCGAGATAGGGGGGAGAGGGGGTGAGCAGTTCTTC
.	TRBV28	TRBJ1-1	.	CASPPPKTVNTEAFF	TGTGCCAGCCCCCCCCCGAAGACAGTGAACACTGAAGCTTTCTTT
.	TRBV27	TRBJ2-3	TRBD2	CASSRLSLAGDLSTDTQYF	TGTGCCAGCAGCCGGCTATCGTTAGCGGGAGATCTGAGCACAGATACGCAGTATTTT
.	TRBV7-2	TRBJ2-3	.	CASSTQGDTQYF	TGTGCCAGCAGCACCCAGGGGGATACGCAGTATTTT
.	TRBV5-1	TRBJ1-2	.	CASSLGTAYNYGYTF	TGCGCCAGCAGCTTGGGGACAGCCTATAACTATGGCTACACCTTC
.	TRBV18	TRBJ1-1	.	CASSLTAANTEAFF	TGTGCCAGCTCCCTGACTGCGGCGAACACTGAAGCTTTCTTT
.	TRBV15	TRBJ2-7	.	CATSRGHYEQYF	TGTGCCACCAGCAGAGGTCACTACGAGCAGTACTTC
.	TRBV6-5	TRBJ1-6	.	CASSLNRVNSPLHF	TGTGCCAGCAGCCTCAACAGGGTCAATTCACCCCTCCACTTT
.	TRBV4-3	TRBJ2-6	.	CASSQDWGTGANVLTF	TGCGCCAGCAGCCAAGATTGGGGAACTGGGGCCAACGTCCTGACTTTC
.	TRBV28	TRBJ1-4	.	CASSFFGVREKLFF	TGTGCCAGCAGTTTCTTCGGGGTTCGGGAAAAACTGTTTTTT
.	TRBV6-5	TRBJ1-5	.	CASGPSDQPQHF	TGTGCCAGCGGCCCCTCAGATCAGCCCCAGCATTTT
.	TRBV5-6	TRBJ2-1	TRBD2	CASSLPGGHPYNEQFF	TGTGCCAGCAGCTTGCCGGGAGGGCACCCCTACAATGAGCAGTTCTTC
.	TRBV5-1	TRBJ2-1	TRBD2	CASNLGASGRNNEQFF	TGCGCCAGCAACCTGGGCGCTAGCGGGAGAAACAATGAGCAGTTCTTC
.	TRBV19	TRBJ2-4	TRBD1	CASSAPGTGGALHGIQYF	TGTGCCAGTAGTGCCCCCGGGACAGGTGGGGCTCTTCACGGTATTCAGTACTTC
.	TRBV6-6	TRBJ1-1	.	CATQGNTEAFF	TGTGCCACCCAGGGGAACACTGAAGCTTTCTTT
.	TRBV29-1	TRBJ1-2	.	CSVQTDLYGYTF	TGCAGCGTACAAACGGACTTGTATGGCTACACCTTC
.	TRBV15	TRBJ2-3	.	CATSRARGADTQYF	TGTGCCACCAGCAGAGCCCGAGGGGCAGATACGCAGTATTTT
.	TRBV28	TRBJ1-5	.	CASSLRDWNQPQHF	TGTGCCAGCAGTTTGAGGGATTGGAATCAGCCCCAGCATTTT
.	TRBV15	TRBJ2-7	.	CATSRDRGEGVTYEQYF	TGTGCCACCAGCAGGGACAGAGGAGAGGGTGTTACCTACGAGCAGTACTTC
.	TRBV5-1	TRBJ1-2	.	CASSSTGDSRLGYTF	TGCGCCAGCAGCTCAACCGGCGACAGTCGGTTAGGCTACACCTTC
.	TRBV5-1	TRBJ2-3	TRBD2	CASSPGTSVRTDTQYF	TGCGCCAGCAGCCCCGGGACTAGCGTAAGAACAGATACGCAGTATTTT
.	TRBV27	TRBJ1-1	.	CASSLNGGNTEAFF	TGTGCCAGCAGTTTGAACGGAGGGAACACTGAAGCTTTCTTT
once	TRBV7-2	TRBJ2-5	TRBD1	CASSRDREETQYF	TGTGCCAGCAGCCGCGACAGGGAAGAGACCCAGTACTTC
.	TRBV10-3	TRBJ2-7	TRBD1	CAISNDRGGSYEQYF	TGTGCCATCAGTAATGACAGGGGAGGATCCTACGAGCAGTACTTC
.	TRBV11-1	TRBJ2-1	TRBD1	CASSQGDRGRSGEQFF	TGTGCCAGCAGCCAAGGCGACAGGGGGCGCTCGGGTGAGCAGTTCTTC
.	TRBV4-2	TRBJ2-1	.	CASSQQGSEQFF	TGTGCCAGCAGCCAACAGGGGAGCGAGCAGTTCTTC